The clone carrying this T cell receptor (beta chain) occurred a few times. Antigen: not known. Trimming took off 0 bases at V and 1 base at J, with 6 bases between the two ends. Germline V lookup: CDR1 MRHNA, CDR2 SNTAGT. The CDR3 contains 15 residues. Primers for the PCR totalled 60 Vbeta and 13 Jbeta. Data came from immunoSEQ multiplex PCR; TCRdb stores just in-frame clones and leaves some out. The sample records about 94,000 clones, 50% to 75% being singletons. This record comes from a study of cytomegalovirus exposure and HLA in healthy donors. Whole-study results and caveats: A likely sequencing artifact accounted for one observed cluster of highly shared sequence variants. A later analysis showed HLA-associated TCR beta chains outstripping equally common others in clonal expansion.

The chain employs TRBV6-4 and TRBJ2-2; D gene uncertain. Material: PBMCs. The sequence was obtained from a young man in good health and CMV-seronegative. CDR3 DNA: TGTGCCAGCAGTGACTCGTCCCTGAACACCGGGGAGCTGTTTTTT. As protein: CASSDSSLNTGELFF.